One sample yielded the 6 T cell receptor beta chains listed below, sequenced in a study of T cells expressing NK-cell markers. TCRdb re-called the 5' RACE reads; every CDR3 protein appears as one record, without DNA. Across some 600,000 distinct CDR3 sequences, the top ten clones capture approximately 3.5% of the sample. The sequencing input was blood T cells: a sorted CD56 or NKG2C T cell subset, CD4+ or CD8+ T cells, or bulk PBMC T cells (not recorded which). The receptor source for this set is a man between 18 and 35 years old in good health.

The V gene is TRBV10-3, the J gene TRBJ1-2. This CDR3 contains 12 residues. Germline values: CDR1 ENHRY, CDR2 SYGVKD. The CDR3 here is CAIKLPSYGYTF.

V usage is TRBV2 and J usage is TRBJ2-2. CDR1 is SNHLY and CDR2 is FYNNEI in the germline V gene. This CDR3 region has 14 residues. The CDR3 loop reads CASVGDANTGELFF.

The chain combines TRBV4-2 with TRBJ1-4; TCRdb picks TRBD1, but there is no DNA to check that call. Germline V CDR1 and CDR2: LGHNA, YNFKEQ. The CDR3 covers 15 residues. The CDR3 loop is CASSQGAGIREKLFF.

The chain carries TRBV16 and TRBJ2-5; TCRdb names TRBD1, which stays unverified in the absence of DNA. There are 15 residues in the CDR3. Germline V lookup: CDR1 KGHSY, CDR2 FQNENV. CDR3 in amino acids: CASSQSTGGMETQYF.

The chain recombines TRBV6-5 with TRBJ1-4. CDR1 MNHEY and CDR2 SVGAGI come from the germline V gene. The CDR3 is 12 residues long. CDR3: CASRPNGEKLFF.

The chain uses TRBV20-1 and TRBJ2-1; checking the TCRdb D call of TRBD2 is not possible without DNA. Germline V gene sequence: CDR1 DFQATT, CDR2 SNEGSKA (reference sequence). The CDR3 covers 11 residues. This chain's CDR3 is CSTAGRYEQFF.